This T cell receptor beta chain is from a study of cytomegalovirus exposure and HLA in healthy donors (TCRdb year 2017). About the study as a whole: According to a later analysis, one platform produced both the 100 to 150 validation repertoires and the 670 or so repertoires of the first cohort. In addition to the first cohort of 666 subjects, a separate validation cohort of some 120 different subjects was used. The study was designed to test whether signatures of past pathogen exposure could be identified by cataloging public T cell receptors. To predict cytomegalovirus infection status, the study brought together high-throughput TCR immunosequencing, statistical association of individual TCRs with disease status, and machine learning.

Beyond this particular receptor, the publication reports: Subsequent analysis determined that TCRs grouped into clusters in the first cohort also showed a tendency toward co-occurrence across the 120 validation repertoires, and roughly 94% of cluster scores exceeded 0. Most TCR sequences were observed very rarely across donors, whereas some public TCRs were present in many individuals. It was suggested by the authors that the approach could potentially be generalized to other disease states and immunological phenotypes. The validation cohort had no HLA typing available for a later analysis, so co-occurrence within that cohort was assessed over all 120 repertoires. In both the original and validation cohorts, the classifier was reported to diagnose cytomegalovirus status with high specificity and sensitivity. In vitro tests confirmed that a few of the cytomegalovirus-associated TCR beta chains recognize cytomegalovirus antigens. In the study, around 150 TCR beta chains were listed as associated with cytomegalovirus.

Separate from the approximately 730-subject first cohort, the validation cohort of some 130 subjects was the group to which the donors belonged. With regard to this clone: No cognate antigen has been identified for it. No quality values exist for individual bases; no much larger clone is one base distant.

Receptor amplification or capture employed the immunoSEQ multiplex PCR assay. The authors' analysis ran thus. A statistical classification framework was built for diagnosing cytomegalovirus status from the catalog of TCR beta chain sequences. This immuneACCESS table, as held by TCRdb, lists in-frame sequences with V and J called but not all clones. Of the missing ones, under half trace to an unresolved V gene in checked studies; the others have no known cause. That table gives V, J and clone size, and the DNA gave D and trimming. For this sample the table gives some 140,000 clones, of which roughly nine tenths were detected only once. The ten largest clonotypes hold less than 3.5% of the sample. CDR1 and CDR2, per the germline V gene, are SGHAT and FQNNGV. The CDR3 has 14 amino acids, counting the end cysteine and phenylalanine. Only CDR3 DNA is held: 42 bases, read in frame from base 1. V and J are truncated by 7 bases and 0 bases respectively, leaving an intervening sequence of 11 bases.

This receptor was obtained from a man between 18 and 35 years old in good health and CMV-seronegative. Here the chain combines TRBV11-2 and TRBJ2-3, with the D gene not clear enough to name. The specimen was PBMCs. The nucleotide sequence reads TGTGCCAGCACCTGGGCCCACAGCACAGATACGCAGTATTTT. Translation gives CASTWAHSTDTQYF.